The sequence of this T cell receptor (beta chain) was determined in a study of blood T cell repertoires in COVID-19. Study background: The study counted Cohort 3 donors as recovered given two negative PCRs, clearance, or symptom resolution. The cDNA or gDNA used as material had been derived from T cells, B-cell-depleted T cells, or PBMCs.

Per the original data handling: Amplifying reference gene primers gave estimates of nucleated cell counts. The repertoire was sequenced with immunoSEQ multiplex PCR; TCRdb's copy has only in-frame clones and lacks some. The V and J calls and clone size come from that table; D and trimming were worked out from the DNA. The sample lists approximately 360,000 clones, 70% to 90% occurring once. Participant-given clinical history determined each cohort assignment. Germline V CDR1 and CDR2: SGHAT, FQNNGV. V lost 2 bases and J lost 2; bases outside the gene matches: 0. This CDR3 contains 14 residues. This receptor was identified in a man in his forties or fifties in a cohort exposed to, infected with or recovered from COVID-19 (not recorded which). The specimen was PBMCs or T cells enriched from blood (not recorded which). The genes are TRBV11-2 and TRBJ1-5, with TRBD1 matching 7 bases. CDR3 sequence (DNA): TGTGCCAGCAGCTTACAGGGGGGCAATCAGCCCCAGCATTTT. Protein product: CASSLQGGNQPQHF.